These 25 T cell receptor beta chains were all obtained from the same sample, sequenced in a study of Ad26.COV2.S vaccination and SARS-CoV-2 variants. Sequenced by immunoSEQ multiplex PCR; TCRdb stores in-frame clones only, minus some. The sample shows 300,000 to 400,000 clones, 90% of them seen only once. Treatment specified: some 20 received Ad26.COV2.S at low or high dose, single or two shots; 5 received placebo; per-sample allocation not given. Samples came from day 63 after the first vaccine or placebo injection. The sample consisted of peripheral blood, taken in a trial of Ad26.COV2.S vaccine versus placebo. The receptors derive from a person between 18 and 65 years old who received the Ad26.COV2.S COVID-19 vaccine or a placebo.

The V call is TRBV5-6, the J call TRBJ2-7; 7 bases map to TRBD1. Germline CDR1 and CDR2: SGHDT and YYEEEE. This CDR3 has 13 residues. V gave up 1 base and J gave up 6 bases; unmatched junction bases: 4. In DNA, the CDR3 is TGTGCCAGCAGCTTGAGGGGGCCGGGCGAGCAGTACGTC. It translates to CASSLRGPGEQYV.

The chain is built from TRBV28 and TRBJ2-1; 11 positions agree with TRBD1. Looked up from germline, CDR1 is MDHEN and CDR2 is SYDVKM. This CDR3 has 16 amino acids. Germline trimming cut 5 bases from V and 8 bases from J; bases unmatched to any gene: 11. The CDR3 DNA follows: TGTGCCAGCAGTCCCCGGGACAGGGGGTATAGGGATGAGCAGTTCTTC. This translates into CASSPRDRGYRDEQFF.

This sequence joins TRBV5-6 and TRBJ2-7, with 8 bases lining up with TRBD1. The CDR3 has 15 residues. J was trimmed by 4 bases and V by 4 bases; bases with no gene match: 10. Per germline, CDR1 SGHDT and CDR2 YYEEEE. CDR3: CASSPGDRRYYEQYV. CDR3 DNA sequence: TGTGCCAGCAGCCCAGGGGACAGGCGGTATTACGAGCAGTACGTC.

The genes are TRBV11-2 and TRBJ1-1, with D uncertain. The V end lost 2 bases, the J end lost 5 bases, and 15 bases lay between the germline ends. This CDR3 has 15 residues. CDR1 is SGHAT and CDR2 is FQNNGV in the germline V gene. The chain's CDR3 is CASSLTGGLGTEAFF. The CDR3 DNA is TGTGCCAGCAGCTTAACTGGAGGGCTGGGTACTGAAGCTTTCTTT.

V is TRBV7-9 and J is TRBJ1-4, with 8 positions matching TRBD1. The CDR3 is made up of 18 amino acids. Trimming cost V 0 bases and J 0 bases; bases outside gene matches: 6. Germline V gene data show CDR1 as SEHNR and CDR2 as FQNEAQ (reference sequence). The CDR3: CASSLAGRGPATNEKLFF. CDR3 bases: TGTGCCAGCAGCTTAGCGGGCAGGGGGCCTGCAACTAATGAAAAACTGTTTTTT.

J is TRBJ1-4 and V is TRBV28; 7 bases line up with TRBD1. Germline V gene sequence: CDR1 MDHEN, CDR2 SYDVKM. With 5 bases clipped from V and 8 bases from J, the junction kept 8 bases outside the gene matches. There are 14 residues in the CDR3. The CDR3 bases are TGTGCCAGCAGTCCCGGGACAGACGAAGAAAAACTGTTTTTT. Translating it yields CASSPGTDEEKLFF.

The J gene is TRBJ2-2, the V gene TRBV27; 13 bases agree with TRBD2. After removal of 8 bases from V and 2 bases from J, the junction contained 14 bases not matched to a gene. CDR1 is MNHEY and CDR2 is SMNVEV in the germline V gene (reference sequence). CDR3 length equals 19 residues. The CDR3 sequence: CASRESGLAGAVNTGELFF. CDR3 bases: TGTGCCAGCCGGGAATCCGGACTAGCGGGGGCCGTTAACACCGGGGAGCTGTTTTTT.

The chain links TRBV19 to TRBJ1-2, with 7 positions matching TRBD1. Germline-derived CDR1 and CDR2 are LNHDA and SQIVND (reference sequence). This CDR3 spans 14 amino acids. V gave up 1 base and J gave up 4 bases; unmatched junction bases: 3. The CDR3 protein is CASSIGDRFYGYTF. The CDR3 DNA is TGTGCCAGTAGTATAGGGGACAGATTCTATGGCTACACCTTC.

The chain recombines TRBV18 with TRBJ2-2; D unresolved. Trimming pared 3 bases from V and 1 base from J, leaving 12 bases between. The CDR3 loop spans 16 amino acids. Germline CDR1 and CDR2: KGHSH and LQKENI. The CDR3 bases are TGTGCCAGCTCACCCCCTTCGAGACTGAACACCGGGGAGCTGTTTTTT. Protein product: CASSPPSRLNTGELFF.

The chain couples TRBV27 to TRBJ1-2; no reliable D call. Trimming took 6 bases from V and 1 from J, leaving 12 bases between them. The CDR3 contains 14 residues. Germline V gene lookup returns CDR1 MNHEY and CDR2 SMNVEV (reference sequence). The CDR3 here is CASRELQLNYGYTF. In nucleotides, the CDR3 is TGTGCCAGCAGGGAACTCCAGCTTAACTATGGCTACACCTTC.

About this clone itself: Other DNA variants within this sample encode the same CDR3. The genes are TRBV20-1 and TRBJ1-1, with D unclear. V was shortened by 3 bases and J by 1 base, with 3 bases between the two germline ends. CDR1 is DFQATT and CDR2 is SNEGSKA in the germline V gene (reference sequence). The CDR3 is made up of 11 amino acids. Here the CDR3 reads CSARENTEAFF. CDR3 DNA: TGCAGTGCTAGGGAGAACACTGAAGCTTTCTTT.

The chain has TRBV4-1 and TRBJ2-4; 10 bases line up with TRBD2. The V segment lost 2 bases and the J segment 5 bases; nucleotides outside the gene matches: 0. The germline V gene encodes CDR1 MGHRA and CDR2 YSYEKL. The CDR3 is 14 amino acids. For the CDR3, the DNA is TGCGCCAGCAGCCAACTAGCGGGGGAAAACATTCAGTACTTC. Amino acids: CASSQLAGENIQYF.

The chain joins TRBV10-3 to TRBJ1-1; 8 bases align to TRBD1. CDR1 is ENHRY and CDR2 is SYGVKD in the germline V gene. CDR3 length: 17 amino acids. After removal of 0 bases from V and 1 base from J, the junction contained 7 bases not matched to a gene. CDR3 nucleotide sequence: TGTGCCATCAGTGAGTCAACCCGGACAGGGCCGAACACTGAAGCTTTCTTT. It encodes CAISESTRTGPNTEAFF.

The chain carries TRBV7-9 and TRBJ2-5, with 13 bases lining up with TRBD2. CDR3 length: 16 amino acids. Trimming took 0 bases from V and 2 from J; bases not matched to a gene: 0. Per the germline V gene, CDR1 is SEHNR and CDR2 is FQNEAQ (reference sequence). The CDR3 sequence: CASSLAGLAGQETQYF. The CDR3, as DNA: TGTGCCAGCAGCTTAGCGGGACTAGCGGGGCAAGAGACCCAGTACTTC.

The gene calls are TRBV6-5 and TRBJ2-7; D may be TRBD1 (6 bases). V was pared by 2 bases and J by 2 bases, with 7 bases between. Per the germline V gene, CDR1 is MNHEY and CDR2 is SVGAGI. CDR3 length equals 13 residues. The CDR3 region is CASSYGQTYEQYV. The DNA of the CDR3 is TGTGCCAGCAGTTACGGACAGACCTACGAGCAGTACGTC.

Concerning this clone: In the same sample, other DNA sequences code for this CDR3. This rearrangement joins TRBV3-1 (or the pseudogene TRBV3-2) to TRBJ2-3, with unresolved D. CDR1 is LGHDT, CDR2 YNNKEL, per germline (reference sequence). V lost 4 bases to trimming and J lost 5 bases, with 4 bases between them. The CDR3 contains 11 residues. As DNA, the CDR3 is TGTGCCAGCAGCCCCGGAGATACGCAGTATTTT. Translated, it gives CASSPGDTQYF.

The CDR3 here is CASSKTGELFF. For the CDR3, the DNA is TGTGCCAGCAGTAAAACCGGGGAGCTGTTTTTT. The chain combines TRBV12-3 or TRBV12-4 with TRBJ2-2; D gene ambiguous. Deletions cut 5 bases from V and 5 bases from J, with 3 bases between. This CDR3 contains 11 residues.

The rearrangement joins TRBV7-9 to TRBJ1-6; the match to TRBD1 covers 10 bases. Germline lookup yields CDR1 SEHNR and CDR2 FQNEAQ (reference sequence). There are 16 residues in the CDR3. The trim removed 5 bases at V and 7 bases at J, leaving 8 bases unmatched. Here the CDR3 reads CASSPSPGQGNSPLHF. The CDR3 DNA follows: TGTGCCAGCAGCCCATCGCCGGGACAGGGGAATTCACCCCTCCACTTT.

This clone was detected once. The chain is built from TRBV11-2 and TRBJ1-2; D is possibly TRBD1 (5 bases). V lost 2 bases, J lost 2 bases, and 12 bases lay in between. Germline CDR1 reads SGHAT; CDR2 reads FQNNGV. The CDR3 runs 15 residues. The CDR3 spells CASSLFPQENYGYTF. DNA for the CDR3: TGTGCCAGCAGCTTATTTCCACAGGAAAACTATGGCTACACCTTC.

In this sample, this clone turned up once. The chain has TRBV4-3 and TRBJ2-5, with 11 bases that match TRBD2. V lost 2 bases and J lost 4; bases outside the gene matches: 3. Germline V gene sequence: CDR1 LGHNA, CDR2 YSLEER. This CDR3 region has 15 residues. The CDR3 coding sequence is TGCGCCAGCAGCCAAACCCTAGCGGGGGGAGAGACCCAGTACTTC. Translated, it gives CASSQTLAGGETQYF.

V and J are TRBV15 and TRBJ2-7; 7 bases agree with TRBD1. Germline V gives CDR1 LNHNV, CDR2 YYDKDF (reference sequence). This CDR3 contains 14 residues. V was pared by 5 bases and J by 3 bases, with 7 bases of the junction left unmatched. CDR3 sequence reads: CATSRYRDSYEQYF. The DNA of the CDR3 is TGTGCCACCAGCCGCTACCGGGACAGCTACGAGCAGTACTTC.

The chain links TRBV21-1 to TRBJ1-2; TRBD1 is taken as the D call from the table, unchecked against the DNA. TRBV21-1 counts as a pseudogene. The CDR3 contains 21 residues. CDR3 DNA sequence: TGTGCCAGCAGCAAAGGGGACACCCGGGGACAAACAAGTCTTATTAACTATGGCTACACCTTC. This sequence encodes CASSKGDTRGQTSLINYGYTF.

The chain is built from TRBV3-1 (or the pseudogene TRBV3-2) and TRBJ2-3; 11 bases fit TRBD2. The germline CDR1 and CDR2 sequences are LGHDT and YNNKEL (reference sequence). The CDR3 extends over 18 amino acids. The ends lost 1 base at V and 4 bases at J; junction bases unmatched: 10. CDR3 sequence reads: CASSQGFQTSGISDTQYF. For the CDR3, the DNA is TGTGCCAGCAGCCAAGGCTTCCAGACTAGCGGGATTTCAGATACGCAGTATTTT.

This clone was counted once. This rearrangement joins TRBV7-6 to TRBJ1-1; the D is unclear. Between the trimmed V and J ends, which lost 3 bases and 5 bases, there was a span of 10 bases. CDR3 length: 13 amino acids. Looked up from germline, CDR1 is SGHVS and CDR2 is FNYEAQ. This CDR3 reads CASSFERGTEAFF. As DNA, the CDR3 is TGTGCCAGCAGCTTTGAGCGAGGTACTGAAGCTTTCTTT.

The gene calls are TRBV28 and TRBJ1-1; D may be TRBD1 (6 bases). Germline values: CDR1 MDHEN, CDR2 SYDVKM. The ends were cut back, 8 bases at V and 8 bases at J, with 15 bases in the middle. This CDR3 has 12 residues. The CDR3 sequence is CASGPQGLEAFF. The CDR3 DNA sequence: TGTGCCAGCGGACCCCAGGGGTTGGAAGCTTTCTTT.